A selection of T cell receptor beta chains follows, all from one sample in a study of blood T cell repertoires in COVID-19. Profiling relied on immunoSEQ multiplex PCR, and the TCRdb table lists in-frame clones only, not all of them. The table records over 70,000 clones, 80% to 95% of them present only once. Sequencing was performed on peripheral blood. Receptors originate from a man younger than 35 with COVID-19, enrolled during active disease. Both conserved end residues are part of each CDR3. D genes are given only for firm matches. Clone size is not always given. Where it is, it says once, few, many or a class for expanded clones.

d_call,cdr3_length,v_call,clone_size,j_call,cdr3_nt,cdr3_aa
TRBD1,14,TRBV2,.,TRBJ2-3,TGTGCCAGCACCGAAGGACAGGGGGGAGATACGCAGTATTTT,CASTEGQGGDTQYF
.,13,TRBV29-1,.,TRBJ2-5,TGCAGCGTTGAAGATCGTGGTAGAGAGACCCAGTACTTC,CSVEDRGRETQYF
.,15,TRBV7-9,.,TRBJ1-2,TGTGCCAGCAGCTTAGGATTCCGAGCTAACTATGGCTACACCTTC,CASSLGFRANYGYTF
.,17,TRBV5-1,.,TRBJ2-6,TGCGCCAGCAGCTTGGCGGAGGGAATAGGTGGGGCCAACGTCCTGACTTTC,CASSLAEGIGGANVLTF
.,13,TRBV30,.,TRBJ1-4,TGTGCCTGGAGTGTAAGCGGGGATGAAAAACTGTTTTTT,CAWSVSGDEKLFF
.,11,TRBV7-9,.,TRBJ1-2,TGTGCCAGCAGCTCCGCGGATGGCTACACCTTC,CASSSADGYTF
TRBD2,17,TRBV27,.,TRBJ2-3,TGTGCCAGCAGCCCCCCCCGACTAGCGGGATTGGCAGATACGCAGTATTTT,CASSPPRLAGLADTQYF
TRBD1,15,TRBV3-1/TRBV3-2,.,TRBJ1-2,TGTGCCAGCAGCCAAGATTTGGACAGGATCTATGGCTACACCTTC,CASSQDLDRIYGYTF
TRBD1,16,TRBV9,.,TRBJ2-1,TGTGCCAGCAGCCTGGGACAGAGCCGATCCTACAATGAGCAGTTCTTC,CASSLGQSRSYNEQFF
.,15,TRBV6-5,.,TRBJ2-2,TGTGCCACAAACCAGCCAAACAGGGTGGCCGGGGAGCTGTTTTTT,CATNQPNRVAGELFF
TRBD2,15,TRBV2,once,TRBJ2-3,TGTGCCAGCACCCTGGGACTAGCGGGAGCAGATACGCAGTATTTT,CASTLGLAGADTQYF
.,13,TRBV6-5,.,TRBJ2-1,TGTGCCAGCAACGAGGTTTCTTGGAATGAGCAGTTCTTC,CASNEVSWNEQFF
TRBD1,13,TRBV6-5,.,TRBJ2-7,TGTGCCAGCAGTCCCGGGACAGGGACCGAGCAGTACTTC,CASSPGTGTEQYF
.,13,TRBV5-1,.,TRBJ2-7,TGCGCCAGCAGTTGGGAGAGCTCCTACGAGCAGTACTTC,CASSWESSYEQYF
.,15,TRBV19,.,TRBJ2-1,TGTGCCAGTAGGACGACAGAGAGCTCCTACAATGAGCAGTTCTTC,CASRTTESSYNEQFF
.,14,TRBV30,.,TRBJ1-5,TGTGCCTGGAGTTTCCCCGGGACAACCCACTTCCAGCATTTT,CAWSFPGTTHFQHF
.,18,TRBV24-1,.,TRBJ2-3,TGTGCCACCAGTGATTTGAGGCGGGGAGGATCTAGCACAGATACGCAGTATTTT,CATSDLRRGGSSTDTQYF
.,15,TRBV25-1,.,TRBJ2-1,TGTGCCAGCAGTGAATTAGGCGACACGGGAGATGAGCAGTTCTTC,CASSELGDTGDEQFF
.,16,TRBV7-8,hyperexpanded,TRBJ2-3,TGTGCCAGCAGCTTAGGTGGCAGGGGAACCGCAGATACGCAGTATTTT,CASSLGGRGTADTQYF
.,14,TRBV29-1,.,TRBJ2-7,TGCAGCGTTGTACCGCGGGGTACCCCCTACGAGCAGTACTTC,CSVVPRGTPYEQYF
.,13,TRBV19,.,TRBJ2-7,TGTGCCAGTAAGGCAGAGACTAGCTACGAGCAGTACTTC,CASKAETSYEQYF
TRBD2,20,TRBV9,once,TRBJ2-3,TGTGCCAGCAGCGTAGGGGGCCTAGCGGGAGGGCCCACCAACACAGATACGCAGTATTTT,CASSVGGLAGGPTNTDTQYF
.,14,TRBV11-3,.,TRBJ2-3,TGTGCCAGCAGCCCATGGGGGGTTGCTGATACGCAGTATTTT,CASSPWGVADTQYF
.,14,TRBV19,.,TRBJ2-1,TGTGCCAGTAGTATGGTAAGCCGTTACAATGAGCAGTTCTTC,CASSMVSRYNEQFF
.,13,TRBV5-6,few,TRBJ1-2,TGTGCCAGCAGCTTGGGCCGGAACTATGGCTACACCTTC,CASSLGRNYGYTF
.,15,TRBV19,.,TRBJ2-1,TGTGCCAGTAGTACTTCCTCGGGCTCCTACAATGAGCAGTTCTTC,CASSTSSGSYNEQFF